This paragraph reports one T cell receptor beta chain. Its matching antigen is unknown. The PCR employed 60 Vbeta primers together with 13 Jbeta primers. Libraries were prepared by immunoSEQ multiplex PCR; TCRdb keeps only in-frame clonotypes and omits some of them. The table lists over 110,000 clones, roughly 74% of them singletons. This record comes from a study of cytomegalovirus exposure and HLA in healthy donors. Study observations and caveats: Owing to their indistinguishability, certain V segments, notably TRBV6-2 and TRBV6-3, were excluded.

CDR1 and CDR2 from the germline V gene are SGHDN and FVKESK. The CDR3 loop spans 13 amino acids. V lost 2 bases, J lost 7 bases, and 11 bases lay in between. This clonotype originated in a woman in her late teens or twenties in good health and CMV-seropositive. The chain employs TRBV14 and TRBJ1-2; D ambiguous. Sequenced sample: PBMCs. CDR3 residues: CASSQRREGGYTF. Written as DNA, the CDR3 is TGTGCCAGCAGCCAAAGACGGGAGGGTGGCTACACCTTC.